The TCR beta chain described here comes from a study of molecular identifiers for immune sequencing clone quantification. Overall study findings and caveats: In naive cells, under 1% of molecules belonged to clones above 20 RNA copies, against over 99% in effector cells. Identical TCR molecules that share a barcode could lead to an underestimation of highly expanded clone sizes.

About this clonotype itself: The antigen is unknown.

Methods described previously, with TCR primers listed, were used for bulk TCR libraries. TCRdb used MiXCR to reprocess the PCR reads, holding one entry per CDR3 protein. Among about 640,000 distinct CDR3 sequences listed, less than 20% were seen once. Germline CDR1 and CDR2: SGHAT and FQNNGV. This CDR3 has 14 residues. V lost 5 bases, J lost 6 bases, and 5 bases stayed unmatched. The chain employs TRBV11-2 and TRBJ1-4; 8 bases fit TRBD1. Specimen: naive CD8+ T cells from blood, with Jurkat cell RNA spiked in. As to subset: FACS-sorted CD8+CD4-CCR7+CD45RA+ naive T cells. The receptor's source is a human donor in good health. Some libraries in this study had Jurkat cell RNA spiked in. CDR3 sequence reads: CASSPTGGYEKLFF. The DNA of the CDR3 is TGTGCCAGCAGCCCTACAGGGGGTTATGAAAAACTGTTTTTT. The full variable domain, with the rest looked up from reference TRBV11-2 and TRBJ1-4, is EAGVAQSPRYKIIEKRQSVAFWCNPISGHATLYWYQQILGQGPKLLIQFQNNGVVDDSQLPKDRFSAERLKGVDSTLKIQPAKLEDSAVYLCASSPTGGYEKLFFGSGTQLSVL.